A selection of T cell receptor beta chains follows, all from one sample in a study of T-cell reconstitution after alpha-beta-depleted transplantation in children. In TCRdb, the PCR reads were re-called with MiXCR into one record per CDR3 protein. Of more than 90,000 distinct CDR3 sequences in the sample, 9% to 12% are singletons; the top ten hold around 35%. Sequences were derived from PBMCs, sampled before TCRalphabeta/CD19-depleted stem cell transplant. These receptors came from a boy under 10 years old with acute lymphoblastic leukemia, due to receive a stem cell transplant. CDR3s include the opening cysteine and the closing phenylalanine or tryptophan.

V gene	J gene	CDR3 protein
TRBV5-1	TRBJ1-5	CASSPGLPGGPQHF
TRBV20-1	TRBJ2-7	CSARDGTEYEQYF
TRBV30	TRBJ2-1	CAWSIAALSYNEQFF
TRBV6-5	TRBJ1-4	CASSYSGPATNEKLFF
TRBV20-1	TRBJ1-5	CSARRGSFDQPQHF
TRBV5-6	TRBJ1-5	CASSLARAVQPQHF
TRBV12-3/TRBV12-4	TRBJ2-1	CASSLAIRGEYNEQFF
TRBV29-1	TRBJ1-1	CSVVGPNTEAFF
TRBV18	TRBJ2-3	CASSPVSWADTQYF
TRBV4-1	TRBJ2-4	CASSQDPPGAAKNIQYF
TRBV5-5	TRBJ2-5	CASSSQSQTSQYF
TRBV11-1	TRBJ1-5	CASSSEGPPGQGGNQPQHF
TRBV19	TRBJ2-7	CASSIHGSYEQYF
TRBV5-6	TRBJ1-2	CASGTNYGYTF
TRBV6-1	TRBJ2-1	CASTLLAGGDYNEQFF
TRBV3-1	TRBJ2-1	CASLPAGPSNEQFF